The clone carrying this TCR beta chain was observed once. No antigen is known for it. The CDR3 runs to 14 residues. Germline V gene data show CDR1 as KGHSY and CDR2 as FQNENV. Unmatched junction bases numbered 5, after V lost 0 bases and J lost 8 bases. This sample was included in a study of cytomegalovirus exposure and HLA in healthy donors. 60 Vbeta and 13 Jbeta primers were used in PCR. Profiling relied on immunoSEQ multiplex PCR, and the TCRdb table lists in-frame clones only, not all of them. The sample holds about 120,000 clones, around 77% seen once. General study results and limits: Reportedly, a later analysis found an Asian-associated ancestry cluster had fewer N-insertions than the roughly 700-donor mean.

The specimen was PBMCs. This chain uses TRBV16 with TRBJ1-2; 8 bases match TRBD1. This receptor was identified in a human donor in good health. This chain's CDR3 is CASSQSGQGDGYTF. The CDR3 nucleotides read TGTGCCAGCAGCCAATCTGGACAGGGCGACGGCTACACCTTC.